Below, one TCR beta chain is given with its context. The antigen remains undetermined. Generated by immunoSEQ multiplex PCR, the TCRdb table keeps only in-frame clones and is missing some. The data show 60,000 or so clones, roughly 85% seen once. The data belong to a study of OX40 agonist ivuxolimab in advanced cancers. Study overall: Ivuxolimab doses were 0.01, 0.1, 0.3, 1.5, 3 or 10 mg/kg every 2 weeks.

Regarding the study as a whole: At 0.1 to 3.0 mg/kg, clonal expansion of CD4+ and CD8+ blood T cells had occurred by week 6.

Exclusion applied to patients with autoimmune disease history or systemic immunosuppression. V shed 0 bases and J shed 3 bases, with 15 bases lying between them. This CDR3 contains 16 residues. Germline loops: CDR1 SGHRS, CDR2 YFSETQ. The sample here was CD4+ or CD8+ T cells sorted from blood, taken in a trial of the OX40 agonist ivuxolimab. V and J are TRBV5-1 and TRBJ2-5; no definite D call. This sequence was found in an adult with an advanced solid tumor such as melanoma, head and neck, liver or kidney cancer. This chain's CDR3 is CASSLGVSDPKETQYF. The CDR3 nucleotides read TGCGCCAGCAGCTTGGGGGTGTCGGACCCGAAAGAGACCCAGTACTTC.